Below are 24 T cell receptor beta chains sequenced from a single sample in a study of blood T cell repertoires in COVID-19. Using immunoSEQ multiplex PCR, the repertoire was profiled, and TCRdb retains in-frame clones only, with some absent. In the table there are roughly 240,000 clones, roughly 90% of which are singletons. Source material: PBMCs or T cells enriched from blood (not recorded which). All receptors derive from a woman under 40 with acute COVID-19.

The rearrangement uses TRBV5-1 and TRBJ1-1; D may be TRBD1 (5 bases). V was trimmed by 4 bases and J by 2 bases, leaving 9 bases between them. The CDR3 covers 13 residues. The germline V gene has CDR1 SGHRS and CDR2 YFSETQ. Here the CDR3 reads CASSQTANTEAFF. The CDR3 region has the DNA TGCGCCAGCAGCCAGACAGCCAACACTGAAGCTTTCTTT.

The chain has TRBV5-1 and TRBJ2-7, with D maybe TRBD2 (6 bases). The CDR3 is 15 amino acids. The germline V and J ends were trimmed by 0 bases and 2 bases, with 12 bases remaining between them. Germline V gene data show CDR1 as SGHRS and CDR2 as YFSETQ. The CDR3 DNA sequence: TGCGCCAGCAGCTTGGTAGGTAGCGGACCCTACGAGCAGTACTTC. Amino acid sequence: CASSLVGSGPYEQYF.

This chain joins TRBV5-4 and TRBJ1-1; TRBD1 matches 10 bases. Germline CDR1 and CDR2: SGHNT and YYREEE (reference sequence). The CDR3 length is 15 residues. V shed 4 bases and J 5 bases; nucleotides not matched to a gene: 8. The CDR3 spells CASSDRQGAKTEAFF. The CDR3, as DNA: TGTGCCAGCAGCGATCGACAGGGGGCAAAAACTGAAGCTTTCTTT.

The chain uses TRBV9 and TRBJ1-1; TRBD1 agrees at 8 bases. Trimming took 0 bases from V and 0 from J; bases not matched to a gene: 4. The V gene's germline CDR1 is SGDLS and CDR2 YYNGEE. The CDR3 totals 16 residues. CDR3 sequence reads: CASSVGGTGMNTEAFF. The CDR3 bases are TGTGCCAGCAGCGTAGGGGGGACAGGCATGAACACTGAAGCTTTCTTT.

This sequence joins TRBV5-6 and TRBJ1-6, with unresolved D. The V end lost 4 bases, the J end lost 10 bases, and 24 bases lay between the germline ends. CDR1 is SGHDT, CDR2 YYEEEE, per germline. CDR3 length: 17 residues. The CDR3 reads CASSPLGGYDSGSPLHF. Here the CDR3 DNA reads TGTGCCAGCAGCCCCCTGGGAGGCTACGACTCGGGATCACCCCTCCACTTT.

This clone was observed a few times. The V and J genes are TRBV4-3 and TRBJ1-2; a possible D gene is TRBD1 (6 bases). This CDR3 has 13 residues. Trimming removed 1 base from V and 6 bases from J, with 9 bases in between. The germline gives CDR1 LGHNA, CDR2 YSLEER. CDR3 region: CASSQGAGDGYTF. The CDR3 DNA follows: TGCGCCAGCAGCCAAGGTGCAGGGGATGGCTACACCTTC.

The chain is built from TRBV10-1 and TRBJ2-3; 12 bases are a match to TRBD2. V dropped 8 bases and J dropped 6; count of bases not matched to a gene: 3. The CDR3 is made up of 13 amino acids. Looked up from germline, CDR1 is WNHNN and CDR2 is SYGVQD (reference sequence). CDR3 in DNA: TGCGCCAGCGGACTAGCGGGGCTGGATACGCAGTATTTT. Protein product: CASGLAGLDTQYF.

The rearrangement links TRBV19 to TRBJ1-1, with 10 bases matching TRBD1. J was trimmed by 5 bases and V by 3 bases; bases with no gene match: 12. Germline assignment: CDR1 LNHDA and CDR2 SQIVND (reference sequence). The CDR3 totals 17 residues. The CDR3 spells CASSMRGTGAFRTEAFF. CDR3 sequence (DNA): TGTGCCAGTAGTATGAGGGGGACAGGGGCGTTCAGGACTGAAGCTTTCTTT. The full variable domain, rest sourced from reference TRBV19 and TRBJ1-1, is DGGITQSPKYLFRKEGQNVTLSCEQNLNHDAMYWYRQDPGQGLRLIYYSQIVNDFQKGDIAEGYSVSREKKESFPLTVTSAQKNPTAFYLCASSMRGTGAFRTEAFFGQGTRLTVV.

The chain has TRBV5-1 and TRBJ1-5, with a possible D match to TRBD1 (6 bases). CDR3 length equals 15 residues. Germline assignment: CDR1 SGHRS and CDR2 YFSETQ. Trimming pared 3 bases from V and 2 bases from J, leaving 12 bases between. CDR3 coding DNA: TGCGCCAGCAGCTGGGGGCAGGGCGGCAATCAGCCCCAGCATTTT. This gives the protein CASSWGQGGNQPQHF.

CDR3 nucleotide sequence: TGTGCCAGCAGCACCTCACAGGGTCACTATGGCTACACCTTC. It is translated as CASSTSQGHYGYTF. The chain employs TRBV7-2 and TRBJ1-2; weak D call: TRBD1 (6 bases). Trimming removed 5 bases from V and 3 bases from J, with 13 bases in between. CDR3 length equals 14 residues. The germline V gene has CDR1 SGHTA and CDR2 FQGNSA.

V usage is TRBV25-1 and J usage is TRBJ1-1; D may be TRBD1 (6 bases). Deletions cut 4 bases from V and 6 bases from J, with 9 bases between. Germline V gene data show CDR1 as MGHDK and CDR2 as SYGVNS. CDR3 size: 12 residues. The CDR3 is CASSGSGAEAFF. As DNA, the CDR3 is TGTGCCAGCAGTGGCTCAGGGGCTGAAGCTTTCTTT.

The chain couples TRBV4-1 to TRBJ1-3; TRBD1 might be the D (6 bases). V was pared by 1 base and J by 10 bases, with 14 bases between. The CDR3 runs 14 residues. Germline V gives CDR1 MGHRA, CDR2 YSYEKL. The CDR3 DNA follows: TGCGCCAGCAGCCAAGTGGGGGGGGCAGGGACCATATATTTT. Protein sequence: CASSQVGGAGTIYF.

The J gene is TRBJ2-2, the V gene TRBV11-2; 8 positions match TRBD2. CDR3 length: 16 residues. Germline values: CDR1 SGHAT, CDR2 FQNNGV. The V gene end was trimmed by 3 bases and the J gene end by 4 bases; junction bases not matched to a gene: 7. CDR3 DNA: TGTGCCAGCAGCTTTTGGCAGCGGGGGAGCACCGGGGAGCTGTTTTTT. It translates to CASSFWQRGSTGELFF.

The chain uses TRBV19 and TRBJ1-4; tentative D call: TRBD1 (6 bases). From germline, CDR1 is LNHDA and CDR2 SQIVND (reference sequence). V gave up 4 bases and J gave up 7 bases, with 13 bases separating them. The CDR3 runs to 14 residues. The CDR3 sequence is CASSRQGMAEKLFF. The DNA for the CDR3 is TGTGCCAGTAGTAGGCAGGGGATGGCTGAAAAACTGTTTTTT.

The chain recombines TRBV27 with TRBJ2-1; 9 bases agree with TRBD1. CDR1 is MNHEY and CDR2 is SMNVEV in the germline V gene (reference sequence). This CDR3 is 15 amino acids long. After removal of 6 bases from V and 5 bases from J, the junction contained 8 bases not matched to a gene. The CDR3: CASSPGQGLNNEQFF. The CDR3 region has the DNA TGTGCCAGCAGCCCGGGACAGGGCCTGAACAATGAGCAGTTCTTC.

This chain joins TRBV19 and TRBJ2-5; tentatively, D is TRBD1 (6 bases). CDR1 LNHDA and CDR2 SQIVND come from the germline V gene (reference sequence). V lost 5 bases, J lost 4 bases, and 17 bases lay in between. CDR3 length: 15 amino acids. This CDR3 reads CASSWDTHLTETQYF. The CDR3 DNA reads as TGTGCCAGTAGTTGGGACACTCACCTAACAGAGACCCAGTACTTC.

This sequence joins TRBV4-1 and TRBJ2-5; maybe TRBD1 (5 bases). CDR1 is MGHRA and CDR2 is YSYEKL in the germline V gene. The CDR3 consists of 15 residues. Trimming removed 4 bases at V and 5 bases at J, with 17 bases between. Here the CDR3 reads CASSPSRVYRETQYF. CDR3 bases: TGCGCCAGCAGCCCATCCAGGGTGTACAGGGAGACCCAGTACTTC.

This clone was found once. The chain uses TRBV5-1 and TRBJ2-2; TRBD2 is a possible D gene (6 bases). The CDR3 contains 13 residues. Germline assignment: CDR1 SGHRS and CDR2 YFSETQ. V was clipped by 1 base and J by 9 bases, with 10 bases between them. The CDR3 bases are TGCGCCAGCAGCTTGTGGGGGGACCGGGAGCTGTTTTTT. The encoded protein is CASSLWGDRELFF.

This chain links TRBV7-8 with TRBJ1-5; TRBD1 agrees at 7 bases. Trimming removed 3 bases from V and 6 bases from J; junction bases left unmatched: 8. Germline V gene lookup returns CDR1 SGHVS and CDR2 FQNEAQ. CDR3 length: 15 amino acids. CDR3 amino acids: CASSFNTGAGQPQHF. The CDR3 coding sequence is TGTGCCAGCAGCTTCAATACAGGGGCAGGTCAGCCCCAGCATTTT.

J is TRBJ2-7 and V is TRBV24-1; 7 positions agree with TRBD1. Germline-derived CDR1 and CDR2 are KGHDR and SFDVKD. Trimming took 11 bases from V and 2 from J; bases not matched to a gene: 11. This CDR3 is 14 amino acids long. The CDR3 bases are TGTGCCAAAGACAGGGATATAGGAGCCTACGAGCAGTACTTC. Its protein is CAKDRDIGAYEQYF.

The J gene is TRBJ2-7, the V gene TRBV4-1, with D possibly matching TRBD1 (6 bases). Germline V CDR1 and CDR2: MGHRA, YSYEKL. The CDR3 extends over 14 amino acids. V was trimmed by 0 bases and J by 2 bases, leaving 8 bases between them. CDR3 sequence (DNA): TGCGCCAGCAGCCAAGAACAGGGTGCCTACGAGCAGTACTTC. It encodes CASSQEQGAYEQYF.

This clone was observed once. This specimen includes other DNA sequences encoding the same CDR3. The V and J genes are TRBV5-6 and TRBJ1-1; D is unclear. The CDR3 is 14 residues long. In germline, CDR1 is SGHDT, CDR2 YYEEEE. V was shortened by 4 bases and J by 0 bases, with 10 bases between the two germline ends. The CDR3 nucleotides are TGTGCCAGCAGCCTCCCGGGGATGAACACTGAAGCTTTCTTT. Translated: CASSLPGMNTEAFF. The variable domain in full, with the rest retrieved from reference TRBV5-6 and TRBJ1-1, is DAGVTQSPTHLIKTRGQQVTLRCSPKSGHDTVSWYQQALGQGPQFIFQYYEEEERQRGNFPDRFSGHQFPNYSSELNVNALLLGDSALYLCASSLPGMNTEAFFGQGTRLTVV.

V usage is TRBV14 and J usage is TRBJ2-3; D possibly corresponds to TRBD2 (6 bases). Trimming stripped 1 base from V and 1 base from J, with 9 bases between. Germline V gene data show CDR1 as SGHDN and CDR2 as FVKESK. The CDR3 has 15 amino acids. The CDR3, as DNA: TGTGCCAGCAGCCAAGCCTGGGGGGGCACAGATACGCAGTATTTT. Translation: CASSQAWGGTDTQYF. The variable domain in full, completed from reference TRBV14 and TRBJ2-3, reads EAGVTQFPSHSVIEKGQTVTLRCDPISGHDNLYWYRRVMGKEIKFLLHFVKESKQDESGMPNNRFLAERTGGTYSTLKVQPAELEDSGVYFCASSQAWGGTDTQYFGPGTRLTVL.

The chain recombines TRBV5-6 with TRBJ2-3; possible D gene TRBD2, 5 bases. The CDR3 spans 14 residues. V was shortened by 3 bases and J by 9 bases, with 17 bases between the two germline ends. CDR1 is SGHDT and CDR2 is YYEEEE in the germline V gene. The CDR3 region has the DNA TGTGCCAGCAGCTCTGAGGGAGTAGAATCCACGCAGTATTTT. Its protein is CASSSEGVESTQYF. Full variable domain (remainder filled in from reference TRBV5-6 and TRBJ2-3): DAGVTQSPTHLIKTRGQQVTLRCSPKSGHDTVSWYQQALGQGPQFIFQYYEEEERQRGNFPDRFSGHQFPNYSSELNVNALLLGDSALYLCASSSEGVESTQYFGPGTRLTVL.